This entry describes one TCR beta chain. Antigen specificity is unknown. PCR was performed using 60 Vbeta and 13 Jbeta primers. Assay: immunoSEQ multiplex PCR; the TCRdb copy retains only in-frame clones and omits some. In the table there are about 210,000 clones, around 86% of which are singletons. This sample is part of a study of cytomegalovirus exposure and HLA in healthy donors. Study-wide findings and caveats: In an earlier analysis, in 587 donors, most V segments appeared productive either ~90% or ~30% of the time.

The TCR was taken from a woman between 45 and 60 years old in good health and CMV-seropositive. Sequenced: PBMCs.

The CDR3 coding sequence is TGTGCCAGCAGCTTAGCGTCGGGGACAGGAACCTACGAGCAGTACTTC. Protein sequence: CASSLASGTGTYEQYF. The chain links TRBV7-2 to TRBJ2-5, with TRBD1 matching 8 bases. The J call is doubtful: the DNA matches TRBJ2-7 better. The CDR3 runs to 16 residues. Germline CDR1 and CDR2: SGHTA and FQGNSA.